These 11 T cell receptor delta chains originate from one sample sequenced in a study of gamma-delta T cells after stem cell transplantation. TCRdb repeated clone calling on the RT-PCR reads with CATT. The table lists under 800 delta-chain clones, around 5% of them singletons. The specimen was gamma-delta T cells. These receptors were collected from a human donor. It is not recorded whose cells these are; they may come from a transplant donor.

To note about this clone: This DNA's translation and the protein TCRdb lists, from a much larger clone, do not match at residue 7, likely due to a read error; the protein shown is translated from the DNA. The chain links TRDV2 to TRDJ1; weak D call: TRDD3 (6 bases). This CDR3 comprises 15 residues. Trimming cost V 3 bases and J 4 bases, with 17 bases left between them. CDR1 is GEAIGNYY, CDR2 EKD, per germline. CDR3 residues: CACDSLLGRGDKLIF. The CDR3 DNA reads TGTGCCTGTGACTCGCTACTGGGAAGGGGCGATAAACTCATCTTT.

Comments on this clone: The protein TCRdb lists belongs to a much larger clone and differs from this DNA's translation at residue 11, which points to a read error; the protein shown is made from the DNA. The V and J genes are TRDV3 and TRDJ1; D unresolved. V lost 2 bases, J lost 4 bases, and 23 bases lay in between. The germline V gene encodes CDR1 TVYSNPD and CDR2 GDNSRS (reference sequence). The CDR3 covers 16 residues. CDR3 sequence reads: CAFLGKWAQYIDKLIF. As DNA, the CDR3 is TGTGCCTTTTTGGGCAAGTGGGCTCAGTATATCGATAAACTCATCTTT.

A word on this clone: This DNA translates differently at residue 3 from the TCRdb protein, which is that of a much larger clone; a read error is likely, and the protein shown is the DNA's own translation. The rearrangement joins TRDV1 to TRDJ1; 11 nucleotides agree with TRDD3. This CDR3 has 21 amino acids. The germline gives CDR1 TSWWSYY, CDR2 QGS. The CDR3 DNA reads TGTGCTTTTGGGGAACTAGAGTCAGACTGGGGGATAAAAGGGGGGACCGATAAACTCATCTTT. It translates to CAFGELESDWGIKGGTDKLIF.

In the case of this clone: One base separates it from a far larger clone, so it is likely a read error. CDR3 residues: CALGESRVLCLTF. The CDR3 DNA sequence: TGTGCTCTTGGGGAATCGCGGGTCCTATGTCTTACGTTT. No J gene was assigned, while the V gene was called as TRDV1; TRDD3, the table's D call, was not compared with the DNA. There are 13 residues in the CDR3. Germline V gene lookup returns CDR1 TSWWSYY and CDR2 QGS.

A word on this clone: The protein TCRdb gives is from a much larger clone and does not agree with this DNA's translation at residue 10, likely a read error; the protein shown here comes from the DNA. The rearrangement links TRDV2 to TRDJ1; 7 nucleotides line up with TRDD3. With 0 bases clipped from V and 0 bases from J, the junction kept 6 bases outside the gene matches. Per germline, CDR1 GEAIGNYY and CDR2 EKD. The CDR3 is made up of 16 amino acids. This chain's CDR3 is CACDTAGGPHTDKLIF. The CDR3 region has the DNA TGTGCCTGTGACACCGCTGGGGGCCCTCACACCGATAAACTCATCTTT.

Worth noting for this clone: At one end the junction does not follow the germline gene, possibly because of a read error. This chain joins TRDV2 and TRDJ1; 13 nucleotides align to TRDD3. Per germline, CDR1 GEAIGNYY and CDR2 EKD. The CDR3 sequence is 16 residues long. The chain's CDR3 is CARDLLLGDTSDKLIF. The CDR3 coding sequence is TGTGCCCGTGACTTACTACTGGGGGATACGTCCGATAAACTCATCTTT.

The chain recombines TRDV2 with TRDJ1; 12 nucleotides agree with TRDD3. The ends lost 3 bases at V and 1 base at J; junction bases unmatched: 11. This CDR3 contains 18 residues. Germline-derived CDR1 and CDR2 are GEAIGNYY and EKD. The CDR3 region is CACDRLVLGDTLTDKLIF. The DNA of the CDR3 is TGTGCCTGTGACCGTTTGGTACTGGGGGATACCCTCACCGATAAACTCATCTTT.

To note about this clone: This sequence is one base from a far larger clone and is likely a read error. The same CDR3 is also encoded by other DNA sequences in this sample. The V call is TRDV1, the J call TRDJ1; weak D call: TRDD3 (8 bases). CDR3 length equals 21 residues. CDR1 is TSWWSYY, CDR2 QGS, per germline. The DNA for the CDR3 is TGTGCTCTTGGGGATCTTCCCTTCCTCACCCTACTGGGGGTCAACACTGATAAACTCATCTTT. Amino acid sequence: CALGDLPFLTLLGVNTDKLIF.

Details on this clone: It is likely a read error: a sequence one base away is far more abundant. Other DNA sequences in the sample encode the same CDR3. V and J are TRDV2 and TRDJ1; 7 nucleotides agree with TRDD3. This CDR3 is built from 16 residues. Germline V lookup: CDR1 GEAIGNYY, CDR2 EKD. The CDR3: CACDTAGGPYTDKLIF. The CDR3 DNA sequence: TGTGCCTGTGACACCGCTGGGGGCCCTTACACCGATAAGCTCATCTTT.

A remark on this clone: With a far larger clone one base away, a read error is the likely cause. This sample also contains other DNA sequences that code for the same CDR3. The CDR3 spells CACDTAGGYLSWDTRQMFF. The CDR3 region has the DNA TGTGCCTGTGACACAGCTGGGGGATACCTCTCCTGGGACACCCGACAGATGTTCTTC. V usage is TRDV2 and J usage is TRDJ3; TRDD3 matches at 11 bases. Germline V gene data show CDR1 as GEAIGNYY and CDR2 as EKD. This CDR3 region has 19 residues.

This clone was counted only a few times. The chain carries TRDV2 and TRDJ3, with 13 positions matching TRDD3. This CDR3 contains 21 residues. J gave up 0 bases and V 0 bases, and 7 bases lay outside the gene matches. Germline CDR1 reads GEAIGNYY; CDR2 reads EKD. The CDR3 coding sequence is TGTGCCTGTGACACCCCGGTACTGGGGGATACGCACTCCTGGGACACCCGACAGATGTTTTTC. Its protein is CACDTPVLGDTHSWDTRQMFF.